These T cell receptor beta chains were read from a single sample in a study of blood T cell repertoires in COVID-19. Clones were read by immunoSEQ multiplex PCR, and TCRdb kept only the in-frame ones, dropping some. The table has around 80,000 clones, roughly four fifths seen once. Specimen: peripheral blood. Every receptor here comes from a human donor in a cohort sampled during active COVID-19. CDR3s include the opening cysteine and the closing phenylalanine or tryptophan. D genes are given only for firm matches. For some rows the clone size is stated as once, few or many, or as a class when expanded; others skip it.

TRBV7-9	TRBD2	TRBJ2-3	.	TGTGCCAGCAGCCTATTTACGGGGGGTAGCACAGATACGCAGTATTTT	CASSLFTGGSTDTQYF
TRBV6-5	.	TRBJ2-7	.	TGTGCCAGCAGGCGTCGACAGGGAGCGGGCTACGAGCAGTACTTC	CASRRRQGAGYEQYF
TRBV6-5	TRBD1	TRBJ1-3	.	TGTGCCAGCAGCGACAGGGGGACTGGAAACACCATATATTTT	CASSDRGTGNTIYF
TRBV5-1	.	TRBJ2-1	.	TGCGCCAGCAGCTACGTAATAGCCTACAATGAGCAGTTCTTC	CASSYVIAYNEQFF
TRBV4-1	.	TRBJ1-1	few	TGCGCCAGCAGCTCCCCCATTTGGGGCGACCCAGTTAATGTAGGGGCTTTCTTT	CASSSPIWGDPVNVGAFF
TRBV18	TRBD1	TRBJ1-1	.	TGTGCCAGCTCGCCGGACAGGGGGGTAGACACTGAAGCTTTCTTT	CASSPDRGVDTEAFF
TRBV7-2	TRBD1	TRBJ1-4	.	TGTGCCAGCAGCCGTCCAGGACAGGGAAATGAAAAACTGTTTTTT	CASSRPGQGNEKLFF
TRBV11-3	TRBD1	TRBJ2-1	.	TGTGCCAGCAGCCTGGGACAGCTCTACAATGAGCAGTTCTTC	CASSLGQLYNEQFF
TRBV5-1	TRBD1	TRBJ1-1	once	TGCGCCAGCAGCTTGTGGGGACAGGGGTCTACTGAAGCTTTCTTT	CASSLWGQGSTEAFF
TRBV5-1	TRBD1	TRBJ1-1	.	TGCGCCAGCTCCGTGGGACAGGCGAACACTGAAGCTTTCTTT	CASSVGQANTEAFF
TRBV5-1	.	TRBJ1-4	.	TGCGCCAGCAGCTTGTACCCCGGTGGTGCGAGTAATGAAAAACTGTTTTTT	CASSLYPGGASNEKLFF
TRBV10-3	.	TRBJ2-6	.	TGTGCCATCAGCCCGGGGGACAGAGCCTCCTCTGGGGCCAACGTCCTGACTTTC	CAISPGDRASSGANVLTF
TRBV7-2	TRBD1	TRBJ2-2	.	TGTGCCAGCAGCCTAGATGCCGCGGGACAGGGGGCTTTCGGGGAGCTGTTTTTT	CASSLDAAGQGAFGELFF
TRBV18	TRBD2	TRBJ2-7	once	TGTGCCAGCTCACCGGGGACTAGCGGTTCCTACGAGCAGTACTTC	CASSPGTSGSYEQYF
TRBV5-6	TRBD1	TRBJ2-7	few	TGTGCCAGCAGCTTGGGTCAGGGGGCTAACGAGCAGTACTTC	CASSLGQGANEQYF
TRBV19	.	TRBJ2-7	.	TGTGCCAGTAGTATAGCGGGGGACCCTACCTACGAGCAGTACTTC	CASSIAGDPTYEQYF
TRBV12-3/TRBV12-4	.	TRBJ1-1	.	TGTGCCAGCAGTTTGGACAGCAATTATGAAGCTTTCTTT	CASSLDSNYEAFF